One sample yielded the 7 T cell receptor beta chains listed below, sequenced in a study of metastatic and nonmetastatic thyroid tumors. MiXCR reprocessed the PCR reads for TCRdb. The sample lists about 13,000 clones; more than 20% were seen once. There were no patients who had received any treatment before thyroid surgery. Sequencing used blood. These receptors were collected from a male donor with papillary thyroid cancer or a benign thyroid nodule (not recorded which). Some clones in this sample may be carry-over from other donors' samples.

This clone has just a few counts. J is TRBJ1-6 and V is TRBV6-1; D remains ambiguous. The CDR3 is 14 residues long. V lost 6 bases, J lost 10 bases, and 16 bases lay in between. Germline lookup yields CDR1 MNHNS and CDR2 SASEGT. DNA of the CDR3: TGTGCCAGCAGGTTAGCTGGGGAACACTCACCCCTCCACTTT. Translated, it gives CASRLAGEHSPLHF.

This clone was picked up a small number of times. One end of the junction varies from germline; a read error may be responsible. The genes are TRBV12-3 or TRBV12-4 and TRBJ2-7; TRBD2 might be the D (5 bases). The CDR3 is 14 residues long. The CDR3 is CVSSTLGSGYEQYF. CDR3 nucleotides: TGTGTCAGCAGTACCCTAGGGAGTGGGTACGAGCAGTACTTC.

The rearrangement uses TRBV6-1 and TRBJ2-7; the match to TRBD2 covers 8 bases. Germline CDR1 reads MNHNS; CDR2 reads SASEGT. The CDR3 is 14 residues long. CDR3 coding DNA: TGTGCAACCCACCACCGGGGGGGGGCCTTCGAGCAGTACTTC. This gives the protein CATHHRGGAFEQYF.

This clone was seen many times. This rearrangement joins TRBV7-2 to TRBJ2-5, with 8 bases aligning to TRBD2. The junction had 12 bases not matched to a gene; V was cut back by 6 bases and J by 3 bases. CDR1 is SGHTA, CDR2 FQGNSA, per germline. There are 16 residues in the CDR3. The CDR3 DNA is TGTGCCAGCAGTCAAAGTTGGGCGGGGGGTGAAGAGACCCAGTACTTC. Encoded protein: CASSQSWAGGEETQYF.

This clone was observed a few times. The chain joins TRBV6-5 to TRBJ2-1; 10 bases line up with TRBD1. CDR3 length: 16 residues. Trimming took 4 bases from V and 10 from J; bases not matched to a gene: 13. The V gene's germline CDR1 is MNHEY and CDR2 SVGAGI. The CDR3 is CASSSLGTGVPEEQFF. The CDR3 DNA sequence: TGTGCCAGCAGTTCCCTCGGGACAGGGGTTCCTGAGGAGCAGTTCTTC.

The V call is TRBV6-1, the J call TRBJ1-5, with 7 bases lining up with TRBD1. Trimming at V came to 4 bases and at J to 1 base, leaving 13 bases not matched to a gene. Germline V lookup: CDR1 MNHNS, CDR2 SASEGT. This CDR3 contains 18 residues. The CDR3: CASSATIPGQMSNQPQHF. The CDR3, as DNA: TGTGCCAGCAGTGCGACAATCCCGGGACAGATGAGCAATCAGCCCCAGCATTTT.

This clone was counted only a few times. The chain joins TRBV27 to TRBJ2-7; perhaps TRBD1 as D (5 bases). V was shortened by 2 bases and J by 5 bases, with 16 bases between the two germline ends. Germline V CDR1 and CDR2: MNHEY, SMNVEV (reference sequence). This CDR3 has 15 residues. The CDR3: CASSLRWQGFHEQYF. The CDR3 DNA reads TGTGCCAGCAGTTTACGTTGGCAGGGATTCCACGAGCAGTACTTC.